This T cell receptor (beta chain) was identified in a study of T cell responses to AZD1222 COVID-19 vaccine (dated by TCRdb to about 2021). For context, the study as a whole: TCR sequencing covered some 240 trial participants: nearly 210 given two doses of AZD1222 and about 26 given two doses of MenACWY control vaccine. Enrollment into the trials was organized by age into subgroups of 18-55, 56-69 and 70-plus years, and those subgroups contained roughly 160, 29 and 62 TCR-sequenced participants, respectively.

V has 8 bases trimmed and J has 5 bases trimmed; junction bases matching no gene number 11. CDR1 and CDR2 were assigned from the germline V gene as MDHEN and SYDVKM. Measured from the cysteine to the phenylalanine, the CDR3 is 14 residues long. The CDR3 DNA has 42 bases and is translated from base 1. As for this clone: Its antigen specificity is not known. No quality values exist for individual bases; no much larger clone is one base distant.

The CDR3 regions of human TCRbeta chains were subjected to immunosequencing. On the authors' methods: Repertoire TCRs were checked for matches against a reference library of SARS-CoV-2-specific TCRs that had been generated using the MIRA antigen-specificity platform. Breadth was defined as the fraction of unique TCRs that were SARS-CoV-2-associated, and depth was defined as the fraction of total T cells that were SARS-CoV-2-associated. Using the MIRA data, each spike-specific TCR was assigned both to the spike region to which the TCR was reactive and to a CD4 or CD8 class. Log10-transformed breadth and depth values were compared by one-way ANOVA with Sidak's multiple comparisons tests. TCRdb re-hosts the immuneACCESS table, in-frame sequences only. Its copies lack some clones; in the studies checked, an unresolved V gene accounts for under half of them, and the cause for the rest is not known. The V and J calls and clone size are taken from that table; D and trimming were inferred from the DNA. The sample records tens of thousands of clones, around nine tenths of which are singletons. About 7% of the sample lies in the top ten.

In the paper's terms, the time point label means: about 28 days (+/-7) after the second vaccine dose. AZD1222 recipients with second doses at about 4 weeks or about 12 weeks were pooled, because spike-specific TCR depth and breadth did not differ between schedules. The vaccinee samples were drawn from two UK trials, COV001 and COV002, one of which was a single-blind randomized controlled phase 2/3 trial testing AZD1222 (ChAdOx1 nCoV-19) in healthy adults. Trial participant PBMC samples were collected at day 0 and day 28 after the second dose for TCRbeta chain sequencing. The paper as a whole reports these results and caveats: Reportedly, close to half of the unique spike-specific TCRs recognized epitopes lying outside the regions that are mutated in the B.1.351 and B.1.1.7 variants. Because no samples from the day 14 peak response were available, repertoires could be characterized only after the peak T cell response. In the small 56-69-year group, the increase in depth fell short of significance, most likely because of low power. Conclusions about previously exposed vaccinees are limited because only five to seven AZD1222 recipients were SARS-CoV-2 seropositive at baseline. Most participants were white British and females outnumbered males, and the authors suggested that clonal diversity may have been underestimated. Spike-specific TCR breadth and depth rose significantly after two AZD1222 doses compared with day 0 and with MenACWY recipients. The whole spike protein was spanned by vaccine-associated CD4 TCRs, and dominant responses were seen in regions 160-218 and 743-854.

The source is an adult who received the AZD1222 COVID-19 vaccine. Recombination connected TRBV28 to TRBJ1-1, with TRBD1 matching 7 junction bases. The starting material was peripheral blood, obtained 28 days after the second AZD1222 dose. This receptor has the CDR3 CASLPGQRSTEAFF. The sequenced DNA: TGTGCCAGCCTTCCGGGACAGAGGAGTACTGAAGCTTTCTTT.